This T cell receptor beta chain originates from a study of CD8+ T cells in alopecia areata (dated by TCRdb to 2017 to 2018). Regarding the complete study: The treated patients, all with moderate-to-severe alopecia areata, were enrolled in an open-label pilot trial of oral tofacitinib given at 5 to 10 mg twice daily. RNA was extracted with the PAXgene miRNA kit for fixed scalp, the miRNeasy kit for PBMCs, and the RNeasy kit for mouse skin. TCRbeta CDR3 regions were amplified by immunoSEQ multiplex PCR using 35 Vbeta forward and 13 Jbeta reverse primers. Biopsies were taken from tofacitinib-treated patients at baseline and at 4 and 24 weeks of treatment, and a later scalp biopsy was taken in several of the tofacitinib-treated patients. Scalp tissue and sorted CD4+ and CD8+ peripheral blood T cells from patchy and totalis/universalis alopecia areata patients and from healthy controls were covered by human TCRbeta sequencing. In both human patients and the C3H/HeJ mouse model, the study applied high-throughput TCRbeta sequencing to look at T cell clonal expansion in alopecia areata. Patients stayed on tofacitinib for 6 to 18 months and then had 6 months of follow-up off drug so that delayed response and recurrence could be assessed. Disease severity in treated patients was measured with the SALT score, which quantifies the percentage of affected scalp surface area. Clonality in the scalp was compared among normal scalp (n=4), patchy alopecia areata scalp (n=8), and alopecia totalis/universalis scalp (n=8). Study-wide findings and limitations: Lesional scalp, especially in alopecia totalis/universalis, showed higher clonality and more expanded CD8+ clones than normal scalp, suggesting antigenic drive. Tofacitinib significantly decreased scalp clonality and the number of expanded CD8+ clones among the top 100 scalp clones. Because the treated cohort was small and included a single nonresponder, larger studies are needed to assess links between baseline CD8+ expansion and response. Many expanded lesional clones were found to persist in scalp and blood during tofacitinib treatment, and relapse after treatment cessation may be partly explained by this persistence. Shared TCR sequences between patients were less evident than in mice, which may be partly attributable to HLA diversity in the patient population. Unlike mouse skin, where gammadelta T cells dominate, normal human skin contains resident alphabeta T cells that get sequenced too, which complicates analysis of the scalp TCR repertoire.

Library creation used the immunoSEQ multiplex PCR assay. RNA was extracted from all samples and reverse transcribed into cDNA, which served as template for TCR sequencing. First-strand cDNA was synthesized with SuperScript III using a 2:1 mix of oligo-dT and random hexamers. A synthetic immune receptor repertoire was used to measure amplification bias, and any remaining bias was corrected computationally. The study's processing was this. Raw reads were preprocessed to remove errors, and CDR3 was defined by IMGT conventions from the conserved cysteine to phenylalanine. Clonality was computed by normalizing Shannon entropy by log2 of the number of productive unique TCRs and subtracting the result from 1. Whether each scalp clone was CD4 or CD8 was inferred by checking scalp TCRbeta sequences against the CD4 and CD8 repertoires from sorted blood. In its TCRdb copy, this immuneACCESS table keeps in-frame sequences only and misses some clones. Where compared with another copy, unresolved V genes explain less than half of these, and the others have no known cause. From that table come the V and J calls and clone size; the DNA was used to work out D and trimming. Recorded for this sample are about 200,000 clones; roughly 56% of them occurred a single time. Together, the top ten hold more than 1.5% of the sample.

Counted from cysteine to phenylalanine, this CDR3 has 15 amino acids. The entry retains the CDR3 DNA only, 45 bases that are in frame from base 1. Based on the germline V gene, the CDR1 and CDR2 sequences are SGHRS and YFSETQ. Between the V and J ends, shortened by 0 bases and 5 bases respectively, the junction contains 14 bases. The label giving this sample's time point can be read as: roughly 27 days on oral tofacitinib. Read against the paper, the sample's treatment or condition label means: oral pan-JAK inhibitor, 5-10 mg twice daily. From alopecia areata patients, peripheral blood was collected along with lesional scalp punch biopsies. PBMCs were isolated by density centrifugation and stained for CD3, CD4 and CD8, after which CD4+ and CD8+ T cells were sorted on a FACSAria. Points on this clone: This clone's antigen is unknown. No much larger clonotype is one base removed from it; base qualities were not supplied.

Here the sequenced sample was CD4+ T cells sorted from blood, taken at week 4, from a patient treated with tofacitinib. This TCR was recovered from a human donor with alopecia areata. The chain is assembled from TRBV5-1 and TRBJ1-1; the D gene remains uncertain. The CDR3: CASSLERGGITEAFF. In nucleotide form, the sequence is TGCGCCAGCAGCTTGGAACGGGGAGGGATTACTGAAGCTTTCTTT.